This T cell receptor beta chain was captured by sequencing in a study of blood T cell repertoires in COVID-19. Turning to the study itself: Sources were T cells, B-cell-depleted T cells, or PBMCs; the material itself was cDNA or gDNA.

This CDR3 comprises 17 residues. CDR1 is LGHNA and CDR2 is YSLEER in the germline V gene. Trimming cost V 1 base and J 3 bases, with 18 bases left between them. Profiling relied on immunoSEQ multiplex PCR, and the TCRdb table lists in-frame clones only, not all of them. This table has 140,000 or so clones, 75% to 90% appearing once. This clone has more than one count but fewer than ten. The sequencing input was peripheral blood. This clonotype was sampled from a woman aged 60-70 years with active COVID-19. V is TRBV4-3 and J is TRBJ1-1, with D tentatively TRBD1 (5 bases). CDR3 DNA sequence: TGCGCCAGCAGCCAAGCCCAGATTCAGGGCAGCCACACTGAAGCTTTCTTT. It encodes CASSQAQIQGSHTEAFF.